Presented here are 30 T cell receptor beta chains from one specimen sequenced in a study of breast tumors, draining lymph nodes, adjacent tissues. The lymph nodes were axillary draining lymph nodes from breast cancer patients. TCRdb re-analysed the multiplex PCR reads in MiXCR, keeping a single row per CDR3 protein. The sample includes around 130,000 distinct CDR3 sequences, 21% of them seen just once. The material sequenced was axillary lymph node tissue. The receptors were sampled from a female donor with breast cancer. Some clones in this sample may be carry-over from other donors' samples.

This clonotype was recorded many times. The V call is TRBV9, the J call TRBJ2-7, with 9 bases that match TRBD2. Germline V gene lookup returns CDR1 SGDLS and CDR2 YYNGEE. The CDR3 has 17 residues. The V and J ends lost 0 bases and 4 bases, in that order; junction bases with no gene match: 11. DNA of the CDR3: TGTGCCAGCAGCGTAGCGAGTAGCGGGAGCGAGGTGTACGAGCAGTACTTC. The encoded protein is CASSVASSGSEVYEQYF.

The rearrangement uses TRBV4-2 and TRBJ1-2, with 8 positions matching TRBD1. The V gene end was trimmed by 3 bases and the J gene end by 6 bases; junction bases not matched to a gene: 6. The CDR3 sequence is 14 residues long. Looked up from germline, CDR1 is LGHNA and CDR2 is YNFKEQ. The CDR3 spells CASSHADRADGYTF. The CDR3 DNA reads as TGTGCCAGCAGCCATGCGGACAGGGCTGATGGCTACACCTTC.

This clonotype was seen ten or more times. The chain uses TRBV5-6 and TRBJ2-5; 7 positions match TRBD1. V shed 3 bases and J 3 bases; nucleotides not matched to a gene: 8. The CDR3 totals 15 residues. Germline V CDR1 and CDR2: SGHDT, YYEEEE. Here the CDR3 reads CASSSLEGAEETQYF. The CDR3 DNA follows: TGTGCCAGCAGCTCGTTAGAGGGGGCCGAAGAGACCCAGTACTTC.

Note on this clonotype: A read error may explain this, as a much larger clone is one base away. The chain links TRBV19 to TRBJ2-7; tentative D call: TRBD2 (6 bases). Germline lookup yields CDR1 LNHDA and CDR2 SQIVND (reference sequence). This CDR3 contains 14 residues. The CDR3 loop reads CAGSMGPSRGEQYF. Written as DNA, the CDR3 is TGTGCCGGTAGTATGGGTCCGAGCCGGGGGGAGCAGTACTTC.

This clonotype appeared many times. The chain joins TRBV6-6 to TRBJ2-7; possibly TRBD1 for D (7 bases). In germline, CDR1 is MNHNY, CDR2 SVGAGI (reference sequence). Between the trimmed V and J ends, which lost 6 bases and 2 bases, there was a span of 17 bases. There are 15 residues in the CDR3. CDR3 in amino acids: CASRRDREATYEQYF. CDR3 nucleotides: TGTGCCAGCAGACGAGACAGGGAGGCTACCTACGAGCAGTACTTC.

The chain carries TRBV12-3 or TRBV12-4 and TRBJ2-4; no reliable D call. The germline V and J ends were trimmed by 3 bases and 0 bases, with 9 bases remaining between them. The CDR3 is made up of 15 amino acids. The CDR3 is CASSFEQLAKNIQYF. CDR3 in DNA: TGTGCCAGCAGTTTTGAGCAACTAGCCAAAAACATTCAGTACTTC.

As regards this clonotype: Mismatch with germline at one junction end may stem from a read error. The rearrangement links TRBV7-8 to TRBJ1-1, with 8 positions matching TRBD1. The CDR3 contains 14 residues. Germline V gene lookup returns CDR1 SGHVS and CDR2 FQNEAQ. The DNA for the CDR3 is TGTGCCAGCAGCTCTAACAGGGGGAACGCTGAAGCTTTCTTT. As protein: CASSSNRGNAEAFF. The whole variable domain, remainder taken from reference TRBV7-8 and TRBJ1-1, is GAGVSQSPRYKVAKRGQDVALRCDPISGHVSLFWYQQALGQGPEFLTYFQNEAQLDKSGLPSDRFFAERPEGSVSTLKIQRTQQEDSAVYLCASSSNRGNAEAFFGQGTRLTVV.

In regard to this clonotype: A read error may explain this, as a much larger clone is one base away. This sequence joins TRBV18 and TRBJ2-3; 9 nucleotides agree with TRBD2. Germline V lookup: CDR1 KGHSH, CDR2 LQKENI. The CDR3 contains 15 residues. The CDR3 loop reads CASSPRSGRTDTQSF. In DNA form, the CDR3 reads TGTGCCAGCTCACCACGTAGCGGGAGAACAGATACGCAGTCTTTT.

This clonotype came up many times. The chain uses TRBV13 and TRBJ2-2; perhaps TRBD1 as D (6 bases). V was shortened by 3 bases and J by 7 bases, with 15 bases between the two germline ends. This CDR3 is 15 amino acids long. Germline CDR1 and CDR2: PRHDT and FYEKMQ (reference sequence). As DNA, the CDR3 is TGTGCCAGCAGCTTCGGACAGCCCACGGGCGGGGAGCTGTTTTTT. This sequence encodes CASSFGQPTGGELFF.

This clonotype came up many times. The gene calls are TRBV6-5 and TRBJ2-7, with D perhaps TRBD2 (5 bases). The CDR3 spans 14 residues. The ends were cut back, 2 bases at V and 2 bases at J, with 10 bases in the middle. The V gene's germline CDR1 is MNHEY and CDR2 SVGAGI. The CDR3 DNA reads as TGTGCCAGCAGTTACGGTCGGGGAGCCTACGAGCAGTACTTC. Encoded protein: CASSYGRGAYEQYF.

About this clonotype itself: Germline and junction disagree at one end, which may indicate a read error. V usage is TRBV27 and J usage is TRBJ2-1; D is uncertain. Germline CDR1 and CDR2: MNHEY and SMNVEV (reference sequence). The CDR3 runs to 13 residues. For the CDR3, the DNA is TGTGCCAGCAGTTTAAGTCGGTACAATGAGCAGTCCTTC. Its protein is CASSLSRYNEQSF.

The table lists this clonotype with many counts. The chain is built from TRBV4-1 and TRBJ2-6; 8 bases match TRBD1. The CDR3 sequence is 18 residues long. Germline lookup yields CDR1 MGHRA and CDR2 YSYEKL. Germline trimming cut 3 bases from V and 0 bases from J; bases unmatched to any gene: 7. The CDR3 spells CASSQAGQVSSGANVLTF. For the CDR3, the DNA is TGCGCCAGCAGCCAGGCGGGACAGGTGAGCTCTGGGGCCAACGTCCTGACTTTC.

As concerns this clonotype: With a much larger clone just one base away, this may be a read error. No conserved phenylalanine or tryptophan is present at the end of the CDR3, so a read error is the likely explanation. The rearrangement links TRBV27 to TRBJ1-2; possible D gene TRBD1, 6 bases. The germline V gene encodes CDR1 MNHEY and CDR2 SMNVEV (reference sequence). There are 14 residues in the CDR3. V lost 5 bases and J 8 bases, leaving 18 bases between the germline ends. This chain's CDR3 is CASSPGGQGNGYTL. The DNA of the CDR3 is TGTGCCAGCAGTCCCGGGGGGCAGGGCAACGGCTACACCCTC.

This clonotype occurred many times. The rearrangement uses TRBV14 and TRBJ2-7; D gene ambiguous. Germline V gene lookup returns CDR1 SGHDN and CDR2 FVKESK. The CDR3 has 11 residues. V shed 1 base and J shed 7 bases, with 5 bases lying between them. As DNA, the CDR3 is TGTGCCAGCAGCCAAGGGGTGGAGCAGTACTTC. Translated, it gives CASSQGVEQYF.

The chain joins TRBV19 to TRBJ1-5, with D maybe TRBD1 (5 bases). The CDR3 has 14 residues. Germline assignment: CDR1 LNHDA and CDR2 SQIVND (reference sequence). Trimming removed 5 bases from V and 7 bases from J, with 15 bases in between. CDR3 in amino acids: CASSQGWSEQPQHF. In nucleotides, the CDR3 is TGTGCCAGTAGTCAGGGTTGGTCCGAACAGCCCCAGCATTTT.

About this clonotype itself: A read error is possible here, since a much larger clone lies one base away. Because it lacks the conserved phenylalanine or tryptophan at the end, this CDR3 is likely a read error. This rearrangement joins TRBV28 to TRBJ2-7; D may be TRBD1 (6 bases). In germline, CDR1 is MDHEN, CDR2 SYDVKM. The CDR3 is 14 residues long. Trimming pared 7 bases from V and 0 bases from J, leaving 13 bases between. CDR3 bases: TGTGCCAGCACCCTCAGGGGCAGCTCCTACGAGCAGTACTCC. Translating it yields CASTLRGSSYEQYS.

This clonotype was counted many times. This chain joins TRBV5-8 and TRBJ1-6; 7 nucleotides match TRBD1. J was trimmed by 0 bases and V by 6 bases; bases with no gene match: 3. This CDR3 is built from 15 residues. Germline CDR1 reads SGHTS; CDR2 reads YDEGEE. CDR3 sequence reads: CASTWDSSYNSPLHF. The CDR3 DNA reads as TGTGCCAGCACCTGGGACAGCTCCTATAATTCACCCCTCCACTTT.

With regard to this clonotype: The DNA is omitted, as the CDR3 cannot be located on it reliably, and the CDR3 follows TCRdb's listing. The CDR3 here is CASSSYICSARDTQRERYEQYF. The rearrangement joins TRBV7-6 to TRBJ2-7; the table's TRBD2 call for D was not verified on the DNA. Per germline, CDR1 SGHVS and CDR2 FNYEAQ. The CDR3 has 22 amino acids, counting both end residues.

This clonotype was recorded at least ten times. V and J are TRBV7-6 and TRBJ1-4; 12 nucleotides agree with TRBD1. V gave up 0 bases and J gave up 13 bases; unmatched junction bases: 6. The CDR3 covers 15 residues. The germline V gene encodes CDR1 SGHVS and CDR2 FNYEAQ. This CDR3 reads CASSLAGTGGMGLFF. CDR3 nucleotides: TGTGCCAGCAGCTTAGCTGGGACAGGGGGCATGGGACTGTTTTTT.

This clonotype has only a few counts. The chain uses TRBV30 and TRBJ2-1; 10 bases line up with TRBD2. Germline CDR1 and CDR2: GTSNPN and SVGIG (reference sequence). CDR3 length: 15 amino acids. V lost 1 base, J lost 8 bases, and 8 bases stayed unmatched. CDR3 region: CAWSALLAGEDEQFF. The CDR3, as DNA: TGTGCCTGGAGTGCCCTCCTAGCGGGAGAGGATGAGCAGTTCTTC.

This clonotype was counted at least ten times. The rearrangement links TRBV28 to TRBJ2-7; TRBD2 aligns across 12 bases. The CDR3 runs to 16 residues. Germline V CDR1 and CDR2: MDHEN, SYDVKM. With V trimmed by 5 bases and J by 3 bases, 8 bases remained unmatched. CDR3 sequence: CASSAPWTSGIYEQYF. CDR3 sequence (DNA): TGTGCCAGCAGTGCTCCATGGACTAGCGGGATCTACGAGCAGTACTTC. Drawing the rest from reference TRBV28 and TRBJ2-7, the complete variable domain is DVKVTQSSRYLVKRTGEKVFLECVQDMDHENMFWYRQDPGLGLRLIYFSYDVKMKEKGDIPEGYSVSREKKERFSLILESASTNQTSMYLCASSAPWTSGIYEQYFGPGTRLTVT.

This clonotype came up many times. The chain carries TRBV29-1 and TRBJ2-7, with TRBD1 matching over 9 bases. The CDR3 extends over 13 amino acids. Germline V lookup: CDR1 SQVTM, CDR2 ANQGSEA. With V trimmed by 3 bases and J by 2 bases, 2 bases remained unmatched. CDR3 bases: TGCAGCGTTGAGGGGACAGGGACCTACGAGCAGTACTTC. Translated, it gives CSVEGTGTYEQYF.

On this clonotype: This could be a read error, since a much larger clone is one nucleotide away. The rearrangement joins TRBV5-1 to TRBJ1-2, with TRBD1 matching 9 bases. CDR1 and CDR2 from the germline V gene are SGHRS and YFSETQ. The CDR3 length is 14 residues. J gave up 4 bases and V 6 bases, and 7 bases lay outside the gene matches. CDR3 sequence (DNA): TGCGCCAGCAACCGTGGGACAGGGACCTATGGCTACACCTTC. This gives the protein CASNRGTGTYGYTF.

This clonotype was observed many times. The chain uses TRBV18 and TRBJ1-4; possible D gene TRBD1, 5 bases. V gave up 5 bases and J gave up 3 bases, with 10 bases separating them. Per the germline V gene, CDR1 is KGHSH and CDR2 is LQKENI. This CDR3 has 14 amino acids. This CDR3 reads CASSATTANEKLFF. CDR3 bases: TGTGCCAGCTCAGCTACGACAGCTAATGAAAAACTGTTTTTT.

The rearrangement links TRBV7-9 to TRBJ2-1, with D possibly matching TRBD2 (5 bases). Trimming cost V 5 bases and J 1 base, with 24 bases left between them. This CDR3 comprises 19 residues. Germline V CDR1 and CDR2: SEHNR, FQNEAQ (reference sequence). The CDR3 DNA is TGTGCCAGCAGCAACCGAACTAGAGTTCTCACACTTTCCTACAATGAGCAGTTCTTC. It specifies CASSNRTRVLTLSYNEQFF.

On this clonotype: Just one base apart from a much larger clone, this may be a read error. The missing conserved phenylalanine or tryptophan at the end of this CDR3 makes a read error likely. The rearrangement joins TRBV9 to TRBJ2-1; D ambiguous. The germline V and J ends were trimmed by 3 bases and 9 bases, with 13 bases remaining between them. Per the germline V gene, CDR1 is SGDLS and CDR2 is YYNGEE. The CDR3 contains 13 residues. The CDR3 spells CASSDASYGEQFL. The DNA of the CDR3 is TGTGCCAGCAGCGACGCTAGTTATGGTGAGCAGTTCCTC.

This clonotype was counted many times. The V call is TRBV7-9, the J call TRBJ2-7, with TRBD1 identical over 10 bases. The V gene's germline CDR1 is SEHNR and CDR2 FQNEAQ (reference sequence). This CDR3 has 14 amino acids. V dropped 3 bases and J dropped 5; count of bases not matched to a gene: 4. The CDR3 is CASSFLGQGDEQYF. CDR3 nucleotides: TGTGCCAGCAGCTTCCTCGGACAGGGGGACGAGCAGTACTTC. Combining the CDR3 with reference TRBV7-9 and TRBJ2-7 gives the whole variable domain DTGVSQNPRHKITKRGQNVTFRCDPISEHNRLYWYRQTLGQGPEFLTYFQNEAQLEKSRLLSDRFSAERPKGSFSTLEIQRTEQGDSAMYLCASSFLGQGDEQYFGPGTRLTVT.

The genes are TRBV6-6 and TRBJ2-1, with 7 bases lining up with TRBD1. Unmatched junction bases numbered 10, after V lost 2 bases and J lost 3 bases. The germline V gene encodes CDR1 MNHNY and CDR2 SVGAGI (reference sequence). CDR3 size: 17 residues. Here the CDR3 reads CASSYRHTGAVYNEQFF. The CDR3 coding sequence is TGTGCCAGCAGTTACCGTCACACAGGGGCCGTCTACAATGAGCAGTTCTTC.

The sample holds a few counts of this clonotype. The chain employs TRBV6-5 and TRBJ2-2; 10 nucleotides match TRBD1. Germline CDR1 and CDR2: MNHEY and SVGAGI. V gave up 6 bases and J gave up 4 bases; unmatched junction bases: 2. The CDR3 contains 14 residues. This CDR3 reads CASRDRGFTGELFF. As DNA, the CDR3 is TGTGCCAGCAGGGACAGGGGGTTCACCGGGGAGCTGTTTTTT.

This clonotype has at least ten counts. CDR3 in amino acids: CAISPGLAGGGGELFF. In DNA, the CDR3 is TGTGCCATCAGCCCGGGACTAGCGGGAGGTGGCGGGGAGCTGTTTTTT. The V and J genes are TRBV10-3 and TRBJ2-2; TRBD2 agrees at 15 bases. The CDR3 sequence is 16 residues long. J was trimmed by 7 bases and V by 6 bases; bases with no gene match: 6. Germline loops: CDR1 ENHRY, CDR2 SYGVKD.